This TCR beta chain was sequenced in a study of blood T cell repertoires in COVID-19. Study details: The United States, Italy and Spain were the sources of the acute and convalescent COVID-19 samples. PBMCs, B-cell-depleted T cells, or T cells provided the cDNA or gDNA that made up the material.

The CDR3 extends over 15 amino acids. V was pared by 2 bases and J by 2 bases, with 11 bases between. Germline loops: CDR1 LGHDT, CDR2 YNNKEL (reference sequence). The method was immunoSEQ multiplex PCR; TCRdb's version includes in-frame clones alone and lacks a portion of them. The sample lists roughly 100,000 clones; 80% to 90% were seen once. The source is a man aged 45-65 years with COVID-19, enrolled during active disease. V gene TRBV3-1 (or the pseudogene TRBV3-2) combines with J gene TRBJ2-3, with D perhaps matching TRBD2 (5 bases). Sequencing was done on a sample of peripheral blood. The CDR3 DNA reads TGTGCCAGCAGCCAACCCCCGGGGTTCACAGATACGCAGTATTTT. Its translation is CASSQPPGFTDTQYF.